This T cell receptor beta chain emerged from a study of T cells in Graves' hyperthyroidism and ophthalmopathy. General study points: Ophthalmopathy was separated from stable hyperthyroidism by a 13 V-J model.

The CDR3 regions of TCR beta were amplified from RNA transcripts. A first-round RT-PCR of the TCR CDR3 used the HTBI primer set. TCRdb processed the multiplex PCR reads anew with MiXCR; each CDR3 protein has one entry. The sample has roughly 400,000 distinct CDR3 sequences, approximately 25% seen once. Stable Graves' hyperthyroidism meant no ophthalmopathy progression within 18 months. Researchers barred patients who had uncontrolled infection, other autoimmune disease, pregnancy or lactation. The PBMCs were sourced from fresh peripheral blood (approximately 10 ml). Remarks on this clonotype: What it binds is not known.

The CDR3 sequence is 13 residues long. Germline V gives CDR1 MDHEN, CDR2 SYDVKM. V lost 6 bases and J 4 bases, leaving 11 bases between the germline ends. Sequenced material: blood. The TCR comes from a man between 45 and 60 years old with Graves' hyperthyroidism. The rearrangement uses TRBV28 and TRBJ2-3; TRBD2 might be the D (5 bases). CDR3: CASSSFGADTQYF. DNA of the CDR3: TGTGCCAGCAGCTCCTTCGGGGCAGATACGCAGTATTTT.